Listed below are T cell receptor beta chains from one sample, sequenced in a study of CD8 T cells in Susac syndrome. From the immunoSEQ multiplex PCR reads, TCRdb called clonotypes with MiXCR, one entry per CDR3 protein. Of approximately 210,000 distinct CDR3 sequences detected, approximately 94% appear once; the ten largest clones hold 0.15% to 0.2%. Source material: CD4+ T cells from PBMCs. Receptors originate from a human donor with Susac syndrome. CDR3s include the opening cysteine and the closing phenylalanine or tryptophan. A D gene is named only where the DNA matches it firmly.

j_call: TRBJ1-1
d_call: TRBD1
v_call: TRBV27
cdr3_aa: CASSLTGVTVRNTEAFF
cdr3_nt: TGTGCCAGCAGTCTTACAGGGGTGACTGTTAGGAACACTGAAGCTTTCTTT

j_call: TRBJ1-1
d_call: .
v_call: TRBV30
cdr3_aa: CAWSVARNTEAFF
cdr3_nt: TGTGCCTGGAGTGTCGCTAGGAACACTGAAGCTTTCTTT

j_call: TRBJ2-7
d_call: .
v_call: TRBV3-1
cdr3_aa: CASSQVSREQYF
cdr3_nt: TGTGCCAGCAGCCAAGTATCACGGGAGCAGTACTTC

j_call: TRBJ1-1
d_call: .
v_call: TRBV28
cdr3_aa: CASSLLQTEAFF
cdr3_nt: TGTGCCAGCAGTTTACTGCAAACTGAAGCTTTCTTT

j_call: TRBJ1-2
d_call: TRBD1
v_call: TRBV29-1
cdr3_aa: CSVGQGAGYTF
cdr3_nt: TGCAGCGTAGGACAGGGGGCAGGCTACACCTTC

j_call: TRBJ1-1
d_call: .
v_call: TRBV20-1
cdr3_aa: CSAPYQLNTEAFF
cdr3_nt: TGCAGTGCCCCGTACCAGTTAAACACTGAAGCTTTCTTT

j_call: TRBJ1-6
d_call: .
v_call: TRBV20-1
cdr3_aa: CSVGQLRDNSPLHF
cdr3_nt: TGCAGTGTTGGACAACTAAGGGATAATTCACCCCTCCACTTT

j_call: TRBJ2-1
d_call: .
v_call: TRBV14
cdr3_aa: CASSQVYGGLYNEQFF
cdr3_nt: TGTGCCAGCAGCCAAGTATACGGGGGCCTATACAATGAGCAGTTCTTC

j_call: TRBJ2-7
d_call: TRBD1
v_call: TRBV5-1
cdr3_aa: CASSSSWDRSSYEQYF
cdr3_nt: TGCGCCAGCAGCTCCAGCTGGGACAGGTCCTCCTACGAGCAGTACTTC

j_call: TRBJ2-2
d_call: .
v_call: TRBV20-1
cdr3_aa: CSARATSGGGGKVGELFF
cdr3_nt: TGCAGTGCTAGAGCCACCTCTGGGGGCGGGGGAAAGGTCGGGGAGCTGTTTTTT